This T cell receptor beta chain was observed in a study of tumor-infiltrating lymphocytes in primary liver carcinoma. Study details: Surgical resection was the treatment these patients received for primary liver carcinoma.

A primer matching the constant region was used to make TCR beta cDNA from approximately 0.45 ug of total RNA. Construction of TCR beta libraries relied on three successive nested multiplex PCR rounds employing slightly modified ARM-PCR. TCRdb re-called the multiplex PCR reads with MiXCR, one entry per CDR3 protein. The table shows some 190,000 distinct CDR3 sequences, with less than 65% occurring only once. At least ten counts were recorded for this clonotype. They got blood RNA out of unsorted whole blood and also pulled out germline DNA. This TCR was recovered from a man aged 35 to 55 with primary liver carcinoma and hepatitis B virus infection. The sample consisted of peripheral blood.

In nucleotides, the CDR3 is TGTGCCAGCGGAGTCTACAGGAACTCCTACGAGCAGTACTTC. Amino acids: CASGVYRNSYEQYF. The J gene is TRBJ2-7, the V gene TRBV11-2; tentative D call: TRBD1 (5 bases). Looked up from germline, CDR1 is SGHAT and CDR2 is FQNNGV. V lost 8 bases and J lost 0, with 14 bases in between. CDR3 size: 14 residues.